This TCR beta chain was documented in a study of CD8 T cells in ankylosing spondylitis. Broader study findings: Significantly higher representation of disease-linked clones was reported for matched ankylosing spondylitis synovial fluid.

This CDR3 is built from 14 residues. Germline V gene lookup returns CDR1 SGDLS and CDR2 YYNGEE. Trimming left V 4 bases short and J 9 bases short, with 14 bases between. Each CDR3 protein is one row after TCRdb ran MiXCR on the 5' RACE reads. The sample shows tens of thousands of distinct CDR3 sequences, just under 4% of them seen only once. This clonotype was counted many times. No antigen is known for it. The chain links TRBV9 to TRBJ1-6; D gene uncertain. The receptor comes from a female donor with ankylosing spondylitis or in good health (not recorded which). The specimen sequenced was blood, either unsorted or a sorted T cell fraction (not recorded which). The CDR3 region has the DNA TGTGCCAGCAGCCCGTCGGGGTGGGGTTCACCCCTCCACTTT. This encodes CASSPSGWGSPLHF.